This T cell receptor beta chain was sequenced in a study of OX40 agonist ivuxolimab in advanced cancers. Worth noting for this clone: No conserved phenylalanine or tryptophan is present at the end of the CDR3, so a read error is the likely explanation. The DNA is left out, because the CDR3 cannot be placed on it with certainty; the CDR3 is given as TCRdb lists it.

Sequencing used immunoSEQ multiplex PCR; TCRdb keeps in-frame clones, though not all of them. The sample includes 40,000 to 60,000 clones, around 84% of them seen just once. The receptor comes from an adult with an advanced solid tumor such as melanoma, head and neck, liver or kidney cancer. The sequencing here drew on CD4+ or CD8+ T cells sorted from blood, taken in a trial of the OX40 agonist ivuxolimab.

This CDR3 reads CASSLKFRDRGL. This chain joins TRBV5-6 and TRBJ1-2; the table's D call, TRBD1, was not checked against the DNA. From germline, CDR1 is SGHDT and CDR2 YYEEEE. The CDR3 adds up to 12 amino acids, both ends counted.